These 18 T cell receptor beta chains were all obtained from the same sample, sequenced in a study of PD-1 blockade in classical Hodgkin lymphoma. TCRdb keeps only in-frame clones here, not all; method: immunoSEQ multiplex PCR. The repertoire holds tens of thousands of clones, with 85% to 95% as singletons. Time point reported: newly diagnosed, previously untreated cHL patient sample. CD4+ T cells were purified from thawed PBMCs by negative selection. The material sequenced was CD4+ T cells from blood. Source of these receptors: a human donor with classical Hodgkin lymphoma.

The V gene is TRBV11-2, the J gene TRBJ2-5; D remains unclear. TRBJ2-7 explains the end of the DNA better; the J call may be wrong. Per the germline V gene, CDR1 is SGHAT and CDR2 is FQNNGV. The CDR3 is made up of 16 amino acids. The CDR3 nucleotides are TGTGCCAGCAGTCCTAGGGCATCTCGGGTCTCCTACGAGCAGTACTTC. It translates to CASSPRASRVSYEQYF.

V usage is TRBV30 and J usage is TRBJ1-2; 11 bases agree with TRBD1. The CDR3 runs to 15 residues. The V gene's germline CDR1 is GTSNPN and CDR2 SVGIG (reference sequence). With 2 bases clipped from V and 3 bases from J, the junction kept 5 bases outside the gene matches. The CDR3 region has the DNA TGTGCCTGGAGTAAGGACAGGGGGCTTTACTATGGCTACACCTTC. This sequence encodes CAWSKDRGLYYGYTF.

The chain links TRBV28 to TRBJ2-1; maybe TRBD2 (5 bases). This CDR3 has 17 residues. The V end lost 5 bases, the J end lost 3 bases, and 20 bases lay between the germline ends. CDR1 is MDHEN, CDR2 SYDVKM, per germline. The CDR3 is CASSDLAWPGDYNEQFF. The DNA for the CDR3 is TGTGCCAGCAGTGACTTGGCCTGGCCCGGGGACTACAATGAGCAGTTCTTC.

The gene calls are TRBV5-6 and TRBJ1-2; TRBD1 matches at 9 bases. Per germline, CDR1 SGHDT and CDR2 YYEEEE. V dropped 2 bases and J dropped 5; count of bases not matched to a gene: 4. The CDR3 runs 14 residues. CDR3 region: CASSFGTGYYGYTF. The CDR3 coding sequence is TGTGCCAGCAGCTTCGGGACAGGGTATTATGGCTACACCTTC.

V and J are TRBV19 and TRBJ1-5; maybe TRBD1 (6 bases). Trimming cost V 5 bases and J 6 bases, with 17 bases left between them. The germline V gene encodes CDR1 LNHDA and CDR2 SQIVND (reference sequence). The CDR3 totals 15 residues. The CDR3 reads CASSVDTGSFQPQHF. The CDR3 coding sequence is TGTGCCAGTAGTGTGGACACAGGGTCTTTTCAGCCCCAGCATTTT.

The chain has TRBV5-5 and TRBJ1-3; 8 nucleotides match TRBD1. V shed 4 bases and J 3 bases; nucleotides not matched to a gene: 18. In germline, CDR1 is SGHKS, CDR2 YYEKEE (reference sequence). CDR3 length: 19 residues. The CDR3 bases are TGTGCCAGCAGCCCCGGGCCGGACAGGGTCAGGCTGCATGGAAACACCATATATTTT. Residues: CASSPGPDRVRLHGNTIYF.

This clone was recorded only once. This chain links TRBV28 with TRBJ2-5; D might be TRBD1 (6 bases). Deletions cut 6 bases from V and 5 bases from J, with 19 bases between. Germline loops: CDR1 MDHEN, CDR2 SYDVKM. CDR3 length: 15 residues. CDR3 sequence: CASRYGQGRGETQYF. CDR3 nucleotides: TGTGCCAGCAGGTATGGGCAGGGGCGAGGGGAGACCCAGTACTTC.

The chain has TRBV10-2 and TRBJ1-2; D unclear. Germline V gene data show CDR1 as WSHSY and CDR2 as SAAADI. CDR3 length equals 13 residues. Trimming stripped 3 bases from V and 4 bases from J, with 9 bases between. The CDR3 DNA is TGCGCCAGCAGTGATTCGAGGGCCTATGGCTACACCTTC. This sequence encodes CASSDSRAYGYTF.

The rearrangement uses TRBV2 and TRBJ1-3, with D perhaps TRBD1 (5 bases). Germline lookup yields CDR1 SNHLY and CDR2 FYNNEI. This CDR3 spans 14 amino acids. V was pared by 6 bases and J by 4 bases, with 13 bases between. CDR3 in DNA: TGTGCCAGCAGGGGACCGGGCCAAGGAAACACCATATATTTT. Translated: CASRGPGQGNTIYF.

The count of this clone is one. The chain joins TRBV6-1 to TRBJ2-5, with TRBD2 as a possible D gene (5 bases). V was clipped by 2 bases and J by 5 bases, with 18 bases between them. Per the germline V gene, CDR1 is MNHNS and CDR2 is SASEGT. The CDR3 runs 16 residues. CDR3 loop: CASSETSVLVLETQYF. The CDR3, as DNA: TGTGCCAGCAGTGAAACTAGTGTTCTAGTTTTGGAGACCCAGTACTTC.

V and J are TRBV6-5 and TRBJ1-1; D is unclear. Germline V gives CDR1 MNHEY, CDR2 SVGAGI. V shed 1 base and J shed 10 bases, with 16 bases lying between them. The length of the CDR3 is 14 residues. CDR3 sequence (DNA): TGTGCCAGCAGTTACTTCCACTCCGCGCAAAGAGCTTTCTTT. Amino acids: CASSYFHSAQRAFF.

The chain has TRBV29-1 and TRBJ1-3, with TRBD1 as a possible D gene (6 bases). CDR1 SQVTM and CDR2 ANQGSEA come from the germline V gene. The V and J ends lost 2 bases and 3 bases respectively, with 26 bases between them. The CDR3 has 19 amino acids. The CDR3 reads CSVERARQERGTNGNTIYF. CDR3 in DNA: TGCAGCGTTGAAAGGGCAAGACAGGAAAGGGGCACAAATGGAAACACCATATATTTT.

The V and J genes are TRBV5-1 and TRBJ2-3, with TRBD2 matching 13 bases. Germline V lookup: CDR1 SGHRS, CDR2 YFSETQ. J was trimmed by 6 bases and V by 4 bases; bases with no gene match: 8. The CDR3 loop spans 16 amino acids. The CDR3 sequence is CASSPTSGRARDTQYF. The CDR3 DNA reads TGCGCCAGCAGCCCAACTAGCGGGAGGGCCAGGGATACGCAGTATTTT.

The chain carries TRBV19 and TRBJ2-2; TRBD2 might be the D (6 bases). V shed 4 bases and J shed 7 bases, with 13 bases lying between them. There are 14 residues in the CDR3. CDR1 is LNHDA, CDR2 SQIVND, per germline (reference sequence). CDR3 DNA: TGTGCCAGTAGTAAACTAGCTTGGGGCGGGGAGCTGTTTTTT. Protein sequence: CASSKLAWGGELFF.

The table lists this clone with a few counts. This chain links TRBV7-9 with TRBJ1-1, with unresolved D. Germline values: CDR1 SEHNR, CDR2 FQNEAQ (reference sequence). Trimming pared 1 base from V and 3 bases from J, leaving 3 bases between. This CDR3 region has 12 residues. The CDR3 DNA is TGTGCCAGCAGCTTAGACTACACTGAAGCTTTCTTT. It specifies CASSLDYTEAFF.

The chain couples TRBV10-3 to TRBJ2-1, with TRBD1 as a possible D gene (5 bases). Germline CDR1 reads ENHRY; CDR2 reads SYGVKD. V lost 5 bases to trimming and J lost 7 bases, with 12 bases between them. The CDR3 length is 13 residues. The CDR3 DNA reads as TGTGCCATCAGTCTCCCAGGGAAGAATGAGCAGTTCTTC. Its protein product is CAISLPGKNEQFF.

The gene calls are TRBV15 and TRBJ2-7; D assignment may be TRBD1 or TRBD2 (5 bases each). CDR3 length: 17 amino acids. From germline, CDR1 is LNHNV and CDR2 YYDKDF (reference sequence). Trimming removed 0 bases at V and 1 base at J, with 16 bases between. Here the CDR3 reads CATSRDRGSLDSYEQYF. The DNA of the CDR3 is TGTGCCACCAGCAGAGATCGGGGCTCGCTGGATTCCTACGAGCAGTACTTC.

The J gene is TRBJ1-5, the V gene TRBV28; a possible D gene is TRBD1 (5 bases). V was cut by 6 bases and J by 1 base, with 10 bases left in between. Germline V gene sequence: CDR1 MDHEN, CDR2 SYDVKM. This CDR3 has 14 residues. CDR3 residues: CASSSAGSNQPQHF. Written as DNA, the CDR3 is TGTGCCAGCAGCTCCGCAGGGAGCAATCAGCCCCAGCATTTT.